This is a list of T cell receptor beta chains from one sample in a study of cytomegalovirus exposure and HLA in healthy donors. TCRdb keeps only in-frame clones here, not all; method: immunoSEQ multiplex PCR. The table has fewer than 350,000 clones, roughly 90% seen once; the top ten hold approximately 2%. Specimen: PBMCs. Source of these receptors: a woman younger than 35 in good health and CMV-seronegative. CDR3s include the opening cysteine and the closing phenylalanine or tryptophan. D genes are given only for firm matches. For some rows the clone size is stated as once, few or many, or as a class when expanded; others skip it.

abundance	len	d_gene	v_gene	j_gene	CDR3nt	CDR3aa
.	14	.	TRBV6-1	TRBJ1-4	TGTGCCAGCAGTATGACAGCAACTAATGAAAAACTGTTTTTT	CASSMTATNEKLFF
.	14	TRBD1	TRBV6-6	TRBJ1-1	TGTGCCAGCAGTTACTCGAACAGGGGGACTGAAGCTTTCTTT	CASSYSNRGTEAFF
.	15	.	TRBV9	TRBJ1-2	TGTGCCAGTGGGAGGGATGGGCTGCCCTTCTATGGCTACACCTTC	CASGRDGLPFYGYTF
.	11	.	TRBV7-8	TRBJ1-4	TGTGCCAGCAGCTTCATGGAAAAACTGTTTTTT	CASSFMEKLFF
.	15	TRBD2	TRBV19	TRBJ2-7	TGTGCCAGCTCCAAGGGCGGGGGGGATTCCTACGAGCAGTACTTC	CASSKGGGDSYEQYF
.	16	TRBD1	TRBV9	TRBJ1-2	TGTGCCAGCAGCGTAGGTCCGGGACAGGGAATCTATGGCTACACCTTC	CASSVGPGQGIYGYTF
.	15	TRBD1	TRBV7-6	TRBJ1-4	TGTGCCAGCAGCTTAGGTCAGGGGGCTGGTGAAAAACTGTTTTTT	CASSLGQGAGEKLFF
.	18	.	TRBV10-2	TRBJ1-2	TGCGCCAGCAGTGAGTCTGGGATCACGGGGGGTCCCCTCTATGGCTACACCTTC	CASSESGITGGPLYGYTF
once	15	.	TRBV2	TRBJ1-6	TGTGCCAGCAGCATCGACAGCTCCTATAATTCACCCCTCCACTTT	CASSIDSSYNSPLHF
once	16	TRBD1	TRBV7-3	TRBJ2-6	TGTGCCAGCAGCCCTACAGGGGGCTCTGGGGCCAACGTCCTGACTTTC	CASSPTGGSGANVLTF
.	17	TRBD2	TRBV4-2	TRBJ2-3	TGTGCCAGCAGCCAAGCTGGAATGACTAGCCCCACAGATACGCAGTATTTT	CASSQAGMTSPTDTQYF
.	18	.	TRBV7-2	TRBJ2-2	TGTGCCAGCAGCTTACCCTCTGCGGGGGCTGATGTGCCCGGGGAGCTGTTTTTT	CASSLPSAGADVPGELFF
once	16	TRBD1	TRBV7-3	TRBJ1-6	TGTGCCAGCAGCTTGACAGGGAGCTCCTATAATTCACCCCTCCACTTT	CASSLTGSSYNSPLHF
.	14	.	TRBV5-1	TRBJ1-4	TGCGCCAGCAGCTTGGGGCAGGGGCATGAAAAACTGTTTTTT	CASSLGQGHEKLFF
few	10	.	TRBV20-1	TRBJ1-4	TGCAGTGCCAAAGAGGAAAAACTGTTTTTT	CSAKEEKLFF
.	13	.	TRBV9	TRBJ1-2	TGTGCCAGCAGCGGTTATGCTAACTATGGCTACACCTTC	CASSGYANYGYTF
.	17	.	TRBV6-1	TRBJ2-7	TGTGCCAGCAGTGAACGCCTGATGGGGGGAGTTGGCTACGAGCAGTACTTC	CASSERLMGGVGYEQYF
.	16	.	TRBV4-2	TRBJ1-1	TGTGCCAGCAGCCAAGACGAGGGGGACCTGAACACTGAAGCTTTCTTT	CASSQDEGDLNTEAFF
.	15	TRBD1	TRBV5-4	TRBJ1-2	TGTGCCAGCAGCTCCCGGGACAGGGGGCCGGAGGGCTACACCTTC	CASSSRDRGPEGYTF
once	16	TRBD2	TRBV28	TRBJ2-3	TGTGCCAGCAGTTTATCGAGCGGGGGGGCCGCAGATACGCAGTATTTT	CASSLSSGGAADTQYF
once	15	TRBD2	TRBV6-5	TRBJ2-3	TGTGCCAGCAGTTACGGGACTACCAGCACAGATACGCAGTATTTT	CASSYGTTSTDTQYF
.	17	TRBD1	TRBV4-1	TRBJ1-5	TGCGCCAGCAGCGCGAGAATGACAGGGGGCGCGGGTCAGCCCCAGCATTTT	CASSARMTGGAGQPQHF
.	15	.	TRBV5-6	TRBJ2-2	TGTGCCAGCAGCTCCGACGCGGGGTCTTACGGGGAGCTGTTTTTT	CASSSDAGSYGELFF
.	16	.	TRBV5-6	TRBJ1-6	TGTGCCAGCAGCTTGCCAGGGGCGTCGGGATATTCACCCCTCCACTTT	CASSLPGASGYSPLHF
.	13	.	TRBV5-1	TRBJ1-1	TGCGCCAGCAGCCCCAACAGTGAACAGGGAGCTTTCTTT	CASSPNSEQGAFF
.	14	.	TRBV5-1	TRBJ1-1	TGCGCCAGCAGCTTGGCCAGGGGCGAATTTGAAGCTTTCTTT	CASSLARGEFEAFF
.	11	.	TRBV12-5	TRBJ1-5	TGTGCTAGTGGTCAAACAGGGTCCCAGCATTTT	CASGQTGSQHF
.	15	.	TRBV2	TRBJ2-1	TGTGCCAGCAACGGACTCTCGAGCTCCTACAATGAGCAGTTCTTC	CASNGLSSSYNEQFF
.	14	TRBD1	TRBV5-1	TRBJ1-1	TGCGCCAGCAGCCGAGGACAGGGGAACACTGAAGCTTTCTTT	CASSRGQGNTEAFF
.	13	TRBD1	TRBV6-5	TRBJ1-2	TGTGCCAGCAGGATGACAGGGAAGTATGGCTACACCTTC	CASRMTGKYGYTF
.	14	TRBD1	TRBV18	TRBJ2-7	TGTGCCAGCTCACCCGGGACAGTATCCTACGAGCAGTACTTC	CASSPGTVSYEQYF
.	13	.	TRBV4-1	TRBJ2-7	TGCGCCAGCAGCCAAGGCGGAAACTACGAGCAGTACTTC	CASSQGGNYEQYF
.	14	TRBD2	TRBV11-2	TRBJ2-7	TGTGCCAGCAGACCATCCGGGACTAGCTACGAGCAGTACTTC	CASRPSGTSYEQYF
.	16	TRBD1	TRBV4-1	TRBJ1-1	TGCGCCAGCAGCCAAGTACAGGGGGCGTTGAACACTGAAGCTTTCTTT	CASSQVQGALNTEAFF
.	14	TRBD1	TRBV9	TRBJ1-5	TGTGCCAGCAGCGTAGGCACAGGGGATCAGCCCCAGCATTTT	CASSVGTGDQPQHF
.	15	TRBD1	TRBV18	TRBJ2-4	TGTGCCAGCTCACGACAGGGGGATTTTAAAAACATTCAGTACTTC	CASSRQGDFKNIQYF
.	15	.	TRBV6-5	TRBJ1-1	TGTGCCAGCAGTTTCTCGTCGGGGAGGAACACTGAAGCTTTCTTT	CASSFSSGRNTEAFF
.	13	TRBD2	TRBV7-2	TRBJ2-2	TGTGCCAGCAGCTTAGGGGGGGGCGGGGAGCTGTTTTTT	CASSLGGGGELFF
.	15	TRBD1	TRBV15	TRBJ1-1	TGTGCCACCAGCAGGGGAGACAGGGTGGACACTGAAGCTTTCTTT	CATSRGDRVDTEAFF
.	12	.	TRBV7-9	TRBJ1-2	TGTTCCAGCAGCCGCGGGTGGGGTGGCTACACCTTC	CSSSRGWGGYTF
few	15	TRBD1	TRBV6-6	TRBJ1-5	TGTGCCAGCAGTCCGGGACAGGGCTTAGGTCAGCCCCAGCATTTT	CASSPGQGLGQPQHF
.	13	.	TRBV7-8	TRBJ1-6	TGTGCCAGCAGCTTACAGGAAAGTTCACCCCTCCACTTT	CASSLQESSPLHF
once	16	TRBD1	TRBV7-9	TRBJ1-5	TGTGCCAGCAGCTCCCCGGGACAGGCAAGCAATCAGCCCCAGCATTTT	CASSSPGQASNQPQHF
few	12	.	TRBV9	TRBJ1-1	TGTGCCAGCAGCCGCGGGAACACTGAAGCTTTCTTT	CASSRGNTEAFF
.	17	.	TRBV27	TRBJ1-2	TGTGCCAGCAGTTTATACTGGGCAGGGGCTGGACAAGATGGCTACACCTTC	CASSLYWAGAGQDGYTF
.	13	.	TRBV5-6	TRBJ2-7	TGTGCCAGCAGCTTGGGTAGCTCCTACGAGCAGTACTTC	CASSLGSSYEQYF
.	15	TRBD1	TRBV4-1	TRBJ1-2	TGCGCCAGCAGCCCTATTCAGACAGGGGGCTATGGCTACACCTTC	CASSPIQTGGYGYTF
.	11	.	TRBV27	TRBJ2-1	TGTGCCAGCAGTTTAAGAGGGGAGCAGTTCTTC	CASSLRGEQFF